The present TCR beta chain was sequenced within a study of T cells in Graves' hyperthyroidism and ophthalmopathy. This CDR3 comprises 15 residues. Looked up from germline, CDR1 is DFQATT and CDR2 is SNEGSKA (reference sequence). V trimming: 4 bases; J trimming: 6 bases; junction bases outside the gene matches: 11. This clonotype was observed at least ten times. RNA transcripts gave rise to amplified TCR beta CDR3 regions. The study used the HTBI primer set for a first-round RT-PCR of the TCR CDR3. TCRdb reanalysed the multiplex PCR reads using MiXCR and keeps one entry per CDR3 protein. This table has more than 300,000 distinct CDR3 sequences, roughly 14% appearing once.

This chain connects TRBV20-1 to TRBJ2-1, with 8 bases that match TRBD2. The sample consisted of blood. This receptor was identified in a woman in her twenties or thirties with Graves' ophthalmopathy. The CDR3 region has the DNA TGCAGTGCTACCAGAACCCTAGCGGGCAGCAATGAGCAGTTCTTC. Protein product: CSATRTLAGSNEQFF.